This note documents a single T cell receptor beta chain sequence. There were TCR beta CDR3 regions amplified from RNA transcripts. Primed by the HTBI set, a first-round RT-PCR was run on the TCR CDR3. TCRdb re-called the multiplex PCR reads with MiXCR, one entry per CDR3 protein. The sample has 700,000 to 950,000 distinct CDR3 sequences, 35% seen once. Uncontrolled infection, other autoimmune disease, pregnancy or lactation disqualified patients from enrolment. The data are from a study of T cells in Graves' hyperthyroidism and ophthalmopathy. V lost 8 bases, J lost 1 base, and 11 bases lay in between. The CDR3 contains 13 residues. Germline values: CDR1 SGHTA, CDR2 FQGNSA.

The specimen was blood. This receptor was obtained from a woman in her 40s with Graves' hyperthyroidism. This chain links TRBV7-2 with TRBJ1-1; D unresolved. The CDR3 here is CASAHSSNTEAFF. As DNA, the CDR3 is TGTGCCAGCGCTCACAGCTCGAACACTGAAGCTTTCTTT. Based on the CDR3 plus reference TRBV7-2 and TRBJ1-1, the full variable domain is GAGVSQSPSNKVTEKGKDVELRCDPISGHTALYWYRQSLGQGLEFLIYFQGNSAPDKSGLPSDRFSAERTGGSVSTLTIQRTQQEDSAVYLCASAHSSNTEAFFGQGTRLTVV.